Shown below are 16 T cell receptor beta chains from a single sample sequenced in a study of human T cells and chemical hapten exposure. MiXCR, run by TCRdb on the RACE reads, gives a single entry per CDR3 protein. Altogether 350,000 to 400,000 distinct CDR3 sequences are present, more than 4.5% being singletons, with the ten largest covering 2.5% to 3%. Time point noted: pre-sensitization, week 0. The treatment denotes: therapeutic diphenylcyclopropenone sensitization with weekly scalp DPC. Sequences were derived from whole blood, sampled in connection with sensitization to the hapten diphenylcyclopropenone (DPC). Receptor source: a woman between 45 and 65 years old with alopecia areata. Some clones in this sample may be carry-over from other donors' samples.

This clonotype was found a few times. The V call is TRBV4-1, the J call TRBJ2-3; D is unclear. The V end was cut by 4 bases, the J end by 4 bases, with 9 bases between. This CDR3 has 13 residues. From germline, CDR1 is MGHRA and CDR2 YSYEKL. Here the CDR3 DNA reads TGCGCCAGCAGCCCCCACGAGGCAGATACGCAGTATTTT. Amino acids: CASSPHEADTQYF.

This clonotype was counted between two and nine times. The chain carries TRBV28 and TRBJ1-1, with 7 bases lining up with TRBD1. Germline V gives CDR1 MDHEN, CDR2 SYDVKM. This CDR3 contains 13 residues. Losses at the gene ends were 6 bases for V and 4 bases for J; bases not matched to a gene: 5. The CDR3 is CASREQGSTEAFF. The CDR3 coding sequence is TGTGCCAGCAGGGAACAGGGGAGCACTGAAGCTTTCTTT.

This chain links TRBV6-1 with TRBJ2-1, with 8 bases aligning to TRBD1. The germline gives CDR1 MNHNS, CDR2 SASEGT. V gave up 0 bases and J gave up 7 bases; unmatched junction bases: 8. This CDR3 contains 16 residues. The CDR3 DNA reads as TGTGCCAGCAGTGAAGCTCCCCAGGGGGCGTGGAATGAGCAGTTCTTC. Translating gives CASSEAPQGAWNEQFF.

The V call is TRBV6-1, the J call TRBJ1-1, with TRBD1 as a possible D gene (6 bases). Germline CDR1 and CDR2: MNHNS and SASEGT. The CDR3 spans 15 residues. Trimming shortened V by 1 base and J by 0 bases, and 9 bases separated the two germline ends. The CDR3 coding sequence is TGTGCCAGCAGTGAAGACAGGGTTATGAACACTGAAGCTTTCTTT. Protein product: CASSEDRVMNTEAFF.

Ten or more counts support this clonotype. The chain has TRBV29-1 and TRBJ2-3, with D tentatively TRBD2 (5 bases). CDR3 length: 14 amino acids. Between the trimmed V and J ends, which lost 8 bases and 4 bases, there was a span of 19 bases. Germline V gene data show CDR1 as SQVTM and CDR2 as ANQGSEA. The CDR3 spells CSTQTRSRADTQYF. For the CDR3, the DNA is TGCAGCACCCAAACTAGATCCCGCGCAGATACGCAGTATTTT.

This clonotype was counted ten times or more. The rearrangement uses TRBV29-1 and TRBJ1-1, with 7 nucleotides matching TRBD1. Germline trimming cut 5 bases from V and 3 bases from J; bases unmatched to any gene: 6. There are 13 residues in the CDR3. The germline gives CDR1 SQVTM, CDR2 ANQGSEA. The CDR3 sequence: CSVLTGSDTEAFF. CDR3 sequence (DNA): TGCAGCGTTTTGACAGGGTCGGACACTGAAGCTTTCTTT.

This chain links TRBV6-6 with TRBJ2-1; 9 positions agree with TRBD2. Trimming cost V 11 bases and J 10 bases; bases outside gene matches: 9. CDR1 and CDR2 from the germline V gene are MNHNY and SVGAGI (reference sequence). CDR3 length equals 12 residues. CDR3 in amino acids: CAATSGFLEQFF. The CDR3 nucleotides read TGTGCCGCCACTAGCGGGTTCCTCGAGCAGTTCTTC.

This clonotype was recorded at least ten times. This chain links TRBV6-5 with TRBJ2-3; D not resolved. The germline V and J ends were trimmed by 0 bases and 0 bases, with 16 bases remaining between them. The CDR3 length is 18 residues. In germline, CDR1 is MNHEY, CDR2 SVGAGI. CDR3 sequence (DNA): TGTGCCAGCAGTTACTCTTCGGTCCCCGCGGCAAGCACAGATACGCAGTATTTT. It is translated as CASSYSSVPAASTDTQYF.

This clonotype came up many times. The chain links TRBV9 to TRBJ1-1; 7 nucleotides align to TRBD1. The germline V gene encodes CDR1 SGDLS and CDR2 YYNGEE. The CDR3 is 14 residues long. V shed 0 bases, J shed 7 bases, and the junction held 6 bases outside the gene matches. The CDR3 DNA is TGTGCCAGCAGCGTAGAGGACAGGAACGATGAAGCTTTCTTT. Its translation: CASSVEDRNDEAFF. The full variable domain, rest sourced from reference TRBV9 and TRBJ1-1, is DSGVTQTPKHLITATGQRVTLRCSPRSGDLSVYWYQQSLDQGLQFLIQYYNGEERAKGNILERFSAQQFPDLHSELNLSSLELGDSALYFCASSVEDRNDEAFFGQGTRLTVV.

In its sample, this clonotype was seen many times. V and J are TRBV29-1 and TRBJ2-3, with D possibly being TRBD2 (6 bases). V shed 8 bases and J shed 3 bases, with 15 bases lying between them. The CDR3 length is 13 residues. Germline CDR1 is SQVTM and CDR2 is ANQGSEA. The CDR3 sequence is CSYQLAGTDTQYF. The CDR3 nucleotides read TGCAGCTACCAGCTGGCGGGGACAGATACGCAGTATTTT.

This clonotype was observed a handful of times. The V and J genes are TRBV7-2 and TRBJ2-1; D not certain. The CDR3 runs to 16 residues. V lost 4 bases and J 0 bases, leaving 13 bases between the germline ends. Germline CDR1 reads SGHTA; CDR2 reads FQGNSA. In DNA, the CDR3 is TGTGCCAGCAGCTCGCCGCACGTTGTCTCCTACAATGAGCAGTTCTTC. Residues: CASSSPHVVSYNEQFF.

This clonotype was found many times. The V call is TRBV9, the J call TRBJ2-2, with D perhaps assigned TRBD1 or TRBD2 (6 bases each). Germline loops: CDR1 SGDLS, CDR2 YYNGEE. Trimming shortened V by 4 bases and J by 6 bases, and 16 bases separated the two germline ends. CDR3 length equals 15 residues. For the CDR3, the DNA is TGTGCCAGCAGCTCCCTGGAGGGGGGCGCCGGGGAGCTGTTTTTT. As protein: CASSSLEGGAGELFF. Variable domain in full (rest from reference TRBV9 and TRBJ2-2): DSGVTQTPKHLITATGQRVTLRCSPRSGDLSVYWYQQSLDQGLQFLIQYYNGEERAKGNILERFSAQQFPDLHSELNLSSLELGDSALYFCASSSLEGGAGELFFGEGSRLTVL.

The CDR3 DNA reads TGCGCCAGCAGCTTGCTGACTTCCACCTACAATGAGCAGTTCTTC. Its translation is CASSLLTSTYNEQFF. The V call is TRBV5-1, the J call TRBJ2-1; D call uncertain. Germline lookup yields CDR1 SGHRS and CDR2 YFSETQ. This CDR3 comprises 15 residues. Trimming shortened V by 1 base and J by 2 bases, and 10 bases separated the two germline ends.

This clonotype has ten or more counts. The chain carries TRBV11-2 and TRBJ2-1; no clear D gene. This CDR3 has 13 residues. V was pared by 0 bases and J by 6 bases, with 6 bases between. Germline CDR1 SGHAT, CDR2 FQNNGV. CDR3 region: CASSLEATNEQFF. CDR3 nucleotides: TGTGCCAGCAGCTTAGAGGCCACCAATGAGCAGTTCTTC.

This clonotype showed up just a few times. V and J are TRBV7-7 and TRBJ2-5, with no clear D. The CDR3 runs 16 residues. Germline-derived CDR1 and CDR2 are SSHAT and FNYEAQ (reference sequence). The V gene lost 1 base and the J gene lost 5 bases, with 17 bases spanning the gap. CDR3 nucleotides: TGTGCCAGCAGCTTAGTCTGGGCCCCCGGAAGGGAGACCCAGTACTTC. Amino acid sequence: CASSLVWAPGRETQYF. The entire variable domain, with the rest obtained from reference TRBV7-7 and TRBJ2-5, is as follows: GAGVSQSPRYKVTKRGQDVTLRCDPISSHATLYWYQQALGQGPEFLTYFNYEAQPDKSGLPSDRFSAERPEGSISTLTIQRTEQRDSAMYRCASSLVWAPGRETQYFGPGTRLLVL.

In its sample, this clonotype was seen many times. This sequence joins TRBV2 and TRBJ1-6, with 7 bases lining up with TRBD1. V lost 7 bases and J lost 9; bases outside the gene matches: 6. CDR1 SNHLY and CDR2 FYNNEI come from the germline V gene. This CDR3 is 13 amino acids long. Here the CDR3 DNA reads TGTGCCAGCACCTTGACAGGGAGTTCACCCCTCCACTTT. It is translated as CASTLTGSSPLHF.